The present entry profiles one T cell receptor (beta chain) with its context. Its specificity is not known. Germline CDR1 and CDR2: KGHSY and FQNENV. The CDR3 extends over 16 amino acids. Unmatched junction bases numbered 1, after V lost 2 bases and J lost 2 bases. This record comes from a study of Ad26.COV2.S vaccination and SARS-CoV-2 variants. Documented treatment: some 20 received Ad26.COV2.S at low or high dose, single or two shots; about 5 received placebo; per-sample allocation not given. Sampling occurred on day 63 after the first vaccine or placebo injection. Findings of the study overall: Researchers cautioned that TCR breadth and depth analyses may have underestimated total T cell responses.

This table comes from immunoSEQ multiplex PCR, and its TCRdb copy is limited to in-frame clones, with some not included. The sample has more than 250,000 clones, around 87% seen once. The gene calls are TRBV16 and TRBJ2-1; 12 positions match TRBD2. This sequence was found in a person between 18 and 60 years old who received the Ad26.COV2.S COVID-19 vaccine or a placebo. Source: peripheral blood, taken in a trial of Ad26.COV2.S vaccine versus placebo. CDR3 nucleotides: TGTGCCAGCAGCCAAGCTAGCGGGAGGGCCTACAATGAGCAGTTCTTC. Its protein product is CASSQASGRAYNEQFF. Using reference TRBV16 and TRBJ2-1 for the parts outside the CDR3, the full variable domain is GEEVAQTPKHLVRGEGQKAKLYCAPIKGHSYVFWYQQVLKNEFKFLISFQNENVFDETGMPKERFSAKCLPNSPCSLEIQATKLEDSAVYFCASSQASGRAYNEQFFGPGTRLTVL.